The rows below give T cell receptor beta chains drawn from one sample of a study of blood T cell repertoires in COVID-19. The data were produced by immunoSEQ multiplex PCR, yet TCRdb's version contains in-frame clones alone and is incomplete. This sample has about 150,000 clones; approximately 85% occur once, and the top ten carry about 8%. Source material: peripheral blood. These receptors all stem from a woman in her sixties with COVID-19, enrolled during active disease. The CDR3 runs from the conserved cysteine through the conserved F or W. A D gene is named only where the DNA matches it firmly. Expanded clones are given a class, and other clones once, few, many or no size at all.

V gene,D gene,J gene,clone size,CDR3 protein,CDR3 DNA
TRBV9,-,TRBJ2-5,-,CASSPYRGAPETQYF,TGTGCCAGCAGCCCATACCGGGGGGCCCCCGAGACCCAGTACTTC
TRBV6-2/TRBV6-3,TRBD1,TRBJ1-1,once,CASSSLLATGRDTEAFF,TGTGCCAGCAGCTCTCTTTTAGCGACAGGGAGAGACACTGAAGCTTTCTTT
TRBV5-1,TRBD2,TRBJ2-3,-,CASSLAGGSGTDTQYF,TGCGCCAGCAGTCTAGCGGGGGGTTCGGGCACAGATACGCAGTATTTT
TRBV28,-,TRBJ1-1,-,CASSVRGNTEAFF,TGTGCCAGCAGCGTACGCGGGAACACTGAAGCTTTCTTT
TRBV27,-,TRBJ1-6,-,CASSSGGTPATNSPLHF,TGTGCCAGCAGTTCGGGGGGGACTCCAGCTACTAATTCACCCCTCCACTTT
TRBV18,-,TRBJ1-1,once,CASSPRGVEAFF,TGTGCCAGCTCACCCCGGGGGGTTGAAGCTTTCTTT
TRBV27,-,TRBJ1-6,-,CASSLWGGGALLSSPLHF,TGTGCCAGCAGTTTATGGGGGGGCGGCGCCCTATTAAGTTCACCCCTCCACTTT
TRBV13,-,TRBJ1-1,-,CASSLGRQGIRMNTEAFF,TGTGCCAGCAGCTTAGGCCGGCAGGGGATCAGGATGAACACTGAAGCTTTCTTT
TRBV27,-,TRBJ1-4,-,CASSFGGYDEKLFF,TGTGCCAGCAGTTTTGGAGGGTACGATGAAAAACTGTTTTTT
TRBV5-4,-,TRBJ1-2,-,CASSLIGQLYGYTF,TGTGCCAGCAGCCTGATAGGACAGCTATATGGCTACACCTTC
TRBV10-2,TRBD2,TRBJ2-1,once,CASSDVAGHNEQFF,TGCGCCAGCAGTGATGTAGCGGGGCACAATGAGCAGTTCTTC
TRBV5-1,TRBD2,TRBJ2-5,-,CASSWGTSGVQETQYF,TGCGCCAGCAGCTGGGGGACTAGCGGGGTCCAAGAGACCCAGTACTTC
TRBV6-2/TRBV6-3,TRBD1,TRBJ2-7,-,CASSLRRTGSLVQYF,TGTGCCAGCAGTCTCAGGAGGACAGGATCTCTGGTGCAGTACTTC
TRBV5-4,-,TRBJ1-2,-,CASSLANYGGARGYTF,TGTGCCAGCAGCTTGGCCAATTATGGGGGGGCGCGGGGCTACACCTTC
TRBV9,-,TRBJ1-5,-,CASSVGPNGNQPQHF,TGTGCCAGCAGCGTAGGGCCCAATGGCAATCAGCCCCAGCATTTT
TRBV7-2,TRBD1,TRBJ1-1,-,CASSYWTGKTEAFF,TGTGCCAGCAGCTACTGGACAGGGAAAACTGAAGCTTTCTTT
TRBV11-2,-,TRBJ2-3,-,CASSPRGRRPTDTQYF,TGTGCCAGCAGCCCCCGAGGGAGGCGACCCACAGATACGCAGTATTTT
TRBV5-1,TRBD1,TRBJ1-2,-,CASSLPGQGQGGYTF,TGCGCCAGCAGCCTTCCGGGACAGGGCCAGGGGGGCTACACCTTC
TRBV7-9,-,TRBJ2-7,-,CASSYYTGTNEQYF,TGTGCCAGCAGCTACTACACAGGTACAAACGAGCAGTACTTC
TRBV7-8,-,TRBJ2-7,few,CASSLSVSYEQYF,TGTGCCAGCAGCTTATCAGTGTCCTACGAGCAGTACTTC
TRBV28,TRBD1,TRBJ1-3,-,CASRRGHSGNTIYF,TGTGCCAGCAGAAGGGGGCACTCTGGAAACACCATATATTTT
TRBV5-4,-,TRBJ1-6,few,CASSLDRDNSPLHF,TGTGCCAGCAGCTTGGACAGGGATAATTCACCCCTCCACTTT
TRBV7-3,TRBD1,TRBJ2-3,-,CASSLVTGGVFGTDTQYF,TGTGCCAGCAGCTTAGTGACAGGGGGCGTATTCGGCACAGATACGCAGTATTTT
TRBV24-1,TRBD2,TRBJ2-1,-,CATSDFTSGGKDEQFF,TGTGCCACCAGTGATTTTACTAGCGGGGGGAAGGATGAGCAGTTCTTC
TRBV2,-,TRBJ1-2,-,CASSEQGEGGYTF,TGTGCCAGCAGTGAACAGGGCGAAGGGGGCTACACCTTC
TRBV30,TRBD1,TRBJ2-7,-,CAWSRDRGHPHSYEQYF,TGTGCCTGGAGCCGGGACAGGGGTCACCCCCACTCCTACGAGCAGTACTTC